The 22 T cell receptor beta chains below come from one sample, sequenced in a study of shared clonotypes between healthy human individuals. Using immunoSEQ multiplex PCR, the repertoire was profiled, and TCRdb retains in-frame clones only, with some absent. In the table there are approximately 340,000 clones, around two thirds of which are singletons. The sample taken for sequencing was memory CD4+ T cells sorted from blood. Subset in this sample: CD45RA-negative fraction. Receptor source: a man aged 30 to 45 in good health.

The rearrangement joins TRBV18 to TRBJ1-2, with TRBD1 identical over 8 bases. V lost 3 bases to trimming and J lost 3 bases; unmatched junction nucleotides: 6. CDR1 and CDR2 from the germline V gene are KGHSH and LQKENI. The CDR3 spans 15 residues. CDR3 amino acids: CASSPGVGQDYGYTF. CDR3 nucleotide sequence: TGTGCCAGCTCACCGGGTGTGGGACAGGACTATGGCTACACCTTC. Variable domain in full (rest from reference TRBV18 and TRBJ1-2): NAGVMQNPRHLVRRRGQEARLRCSPMKGHSHVYWYRQLPEEGLKFMVYLQKENIIDESGMPKERFSAEFPKEGPSILRIQQVVRGDSAAYFCASSPGVGQDYGYTFGSGTRLTVV.

The chain has TRBV7-9 and TRBJ2-1, with a possible D match to TRBD2 (6 bases). Germline values: CDR1 SEHNR, CDR2 FQNEAQ (reference sequence). This CDR3 spans 14 amino acids. V gave up 6 bases and J gave up 9 bases, with 18 bases separating them. DNA of the CDR3: TGTGCCAGCAGTCCCCGTGGTGCGGGGTCTGAGCAGTTCTTC. Protein product: CASSPRGAGSEQFF.

This clone was detected ten times or more. The CDR3 DNA is TGTGCCAGTAGAAGGACAGGGAGGGCTTTCTTT. Translated: CASRRTGRAFF. The V gene is TRBV19, the J gene TRBJ1-1; 8 positions agree with TRBD1. V lost 6 bases, J lost 11 bases, and 5 bases stayed unmatched. The CDR3 is made up of 11 amino acids. Germline CDR1 and CDR2: LNHDA and SQIVND (reference sequence).

The chain links TRBV5-4 to TRBJ1-2; 8 nucleotides match TRBD1. CDR1 is SGHNT and CDR2 is YYREEE in the germline V gene (reference sequence). The CDR3 has 13 residues. Trimming removed 4 bases from V and 8 bases from J; junction bases left unmatched: 7. The DNA for the CDR3 is TGTGCCAGCAGCATAGACAGGGGCGGAGGCTACACCTTC. This translates into CASSIDRGGGYTF. Using reference TRBV5-4 and TRBJ1-2 for the parts outside the CDR3, the full variable domain is ETGVTQSPTHLIKTRGQQVTLRCSSQSGHNTVSWYQQALGQGPQFIFQYYREEENGRGNFPPRFSGLQFPNYSSELNVNALELDDSALYLCASSIDRGGGYTFGSGTRLTVV.

The chain joins TRBV11-3 to TRBJ2-2; D is perhaps TRBD1 (6 bases). Germline V gene data show CDR1 as SGHNT and CDR2 as YENEEA. The CDR3 is made up of 15 amino acids. V lost 5 bases to trimming and J lost 0 bases, with 10 bases between them. In DNA form, the CDR3 reads TGTGCCAGCAGCCCTGGACAGACGAACACCGGGGAGCTGTTTTTT. This translates into CASSPGQTNTGELFF.

J is TRBJ2-5 and V is TRBV7-6, with D perhaps matching TRBD1 (5 bases). V gave up 2 bases and J gave up 3 bases, with 10 bases separating them. The CDR3 covers 14 residues. The germline V gene encodes CDR1 SGHVS and CDR2 FNYEAQ. The CDR3 loop reads CASSLWGGEETQYF. The CDR3 nucleotides are TGTGCCAGCAGCTTATGGGGCGGCGAAGAGACCCAGTACTTC.

The rearrangement uses TRBV5-1 and TRBJ1-4; no clear D. The V gene lost 2 bases and the J gene lost 5 bases, with 10 bases spanning the gap. Germline lookup yields CDR1 SGHRS and CDR2 YFSETQ. This CDR3 spans 14 amino acids. The CDR3 spells CASSLRPPNEKLFF. CDR3 in DNA: TGCGCCAGCAGCTTACGGCCCCCCAATGAAAAACTGTTTTTT.

This clone was recorded a few times. The V gene is TRBV28, the J gene TRBJ1-5; D possibly corresponds to TRBD1 (6 bases). The CDR3 is 14 residues long. Germline CDR1 reads MDHEN; CDR2 reads SYDVKM. Between the trimmed V and J ends, which lost 2 bases and 6 bases, there was a span of 11 bases. CDR3 sequence (DNA): TGTGCCAGCAGTTTAGGGGGGGCTACTCAGCCCCAGCATTTT. Translation: CASSLGGATQPQHF.

The sample holds one count of this clone. This chain uses TRBV19 with TRBJ1-2, with D unclear. Deletions cut 9 bases from V and 5 bases from J, with 19 bases between. This CDR3 comprises 14 residues. Germline-derived CDR1 and CDR2 are LNHDA and SQIVND (reference sequence). DNA for the CDR3: TGTGCCAGCAATTCTAACGCCGGGTCTTATGGCTACACCTTC. Translation: CASNSNAGSYGYTF.

This chain uses TRBV15 with TRBJ2-2, with a possible D match to TRBD2 (6 bases). The germline V gene encodes CDR1 LNHNV and CDR2 YYDKDF (reference sequence). This CDR3 contains 15 residues. V was pared by 0 bases and J by 7 bases, with 12 bases between. CDR3 loop: CATSRDQAGLGELFF. Here the CDR3 DNA reads TGTGCCACCAGCAGAGACCAGGCGGGGCTCGGGGAGCTGTTTTTT.

The V and J genes are TRBV7-3 and TRBJ1-3, with D perhaps matching TRBD1 (5 bases). The CDR3 is 15 residues long. V lost 0 bases and J lost 3, with 9 bases in between. CDR1 is SGHTA, CDR2 FQGTGA, per germline. CDR3 nucleotide sequence: TGTGCCAGCAGCTTAACTTCGGGGGTTGGAAACACCATATATTTT. It codes for CASSLTSGVGNTIYF.

A few counts support this clone. The chain employs TRBV7-2 and TRBJ1-2; 7 nucleotides match TRBD1. V was clipped by 4 bases and J by 7 bases; unmatched bases: 9. The CDR3 totals 14 residues. Germline V gene lookup returns CDR1 SGHTA and CDR2 FQGNSA. CDR3 residues: CASSWKDGQVGYTF. CDR3 bases: TGTGCCAGCAGCTGGAAGGACGGACAGGTTGGCTACACCTTC. Filled out from reference TRBV7-2 and TRBJ1-2, the complete variable domain reads GAGVSQSPSNKVTEKGKDVELRCDPISGHTALYWYRQSLGQGLEFLIYFQGNSAPDKSGLPSDRFSAERTGGSVSTLTIQRTQQEDSAVYLCASSWKDGQVGYTFGSGTRLTVV.

CDR3 coding DNA: TGTGCCAGCAGCATCGACAGGTCACTCACTGAAGCTTTCTTT. It encodes CASSIDRSLTEAFF. V is TRBV7-2 and J is TRBJ1-1; TRBD1 is a possible D gene (6 bases). Germline CDR1 is SGHTA and CDR2 is FQGNSA. With 5 bases removed from V and 4 bases from J, the gap between germline ends came to 14 bases. This CDR3 has 14 amino acids.

This chain links TRBV28 with TRBJ2-7; 10 bases match TRBD2. Germline trimming cut 3 bases from V and 6 bases from J; bases unmatched to any gene: 5. The germline gives CDR1 MDHEN, CDR2 SYDVKM. The CDR3 totals 14 residues. DNA of the CDR3: TGTGCCAGCAGTTTTAGCGGGAGGTTGGGCGAGCAGTACTTC. Protein product: CASSFSGRLGEQYF.

This clone was counted only a few times. The chain recombines TRBV7-3 with TRBJ1-1; D is uncertain. Germline V CDR1 and CDR2: SGHTA, FQGTGA. V lost 3 bases, J lost 0 bases, and 8 bases lay in between. The length of the CDR3 is 14 residues. CDR3 sequence reads: CASSFDGVNTEAFF. The CDR3 nucleotides read TGTGCCAGCAGCTTCGATGGGGTGAACACTGAAGCTTTCTTT.

The chain has TRBV28 and TRBJ1-1; 10 bases fit TRBD1. Trimming cost V 8 bases and J 6 bases; bases outside gene matches: 6. The CDR3 loop spans 13 amino acids. From germline, CDR1 is MDHEN and CDR2 SYDVKM. CDR3 coding DNA: TGTGCCAGCTCCGGACAGGGGGGAGCTGAAGCTTTCTTT. It yields the protein CASSGQGGAEAFF.

The chain joins TRBV11-2 to TRBJ2-3; D is perhaps TRBD2 (5 bases). Germline CDR1 is SGHAT and CDR2 is FQNNGV. Trimming left V 7 bases short and J 9 bases short, with 11 bases between. The CDR3 has 11 amino acids. CDR3 DNA: TGTGCCAGCAACCAAGAGGGAACGCAGTATTTT. It specifies CASNQEGTQYF.

V and J are TRBV4-2 and TRBJ2-2; possibly TRBD1 for D (5 bases). The CDR3 length is 14 residues. Looked up from germline, CDR1 is LGHNA and CDR2 is YNFKEQ. V gave up 0 bases and J gave up 3 bases, with 5 bases separating them. The CDR3 sequence: CASSQDRDTGELFF. The DNA for the CDR3 is TGTGCCAGCAGCCAAGACAGGGACACCGGGGAGCTGTTTTTT.

This clone was seen a single time. The chain joins TRBV5-4 to TRBJ2-3, with a tentative D call TRBD2 (6 bases). Trimming removed 4 bases from V and 4 bases from J, with 19 bases in between. CDR1 is SGHNT, CDR2 YYREEE, per germline (reference sequence). The CDR3 is made up of 16 amino acids. As DNA, the CDR3 is TGTGCCAGCAGCCTCCAACTAGCCGGAGGTCCAGATACGCAGTATTTT. Encoded protein: CASSLQLAGGPDTQYF.

The V and J genes are TRBV7-8 and TRBJ2-7; D is ambiguous. Germline V gene lookup returns CDR1 SGHVS and CDR2 FQNEAQ. V was clipped by 1 base and J by 0 bases, with 7 bases between them. The CDR3 loop spans 14 amino acids. CDR3 amino acids: CASSLVHSSYEQYF. CDR3 DNA: TGTGCCAGCAGCTTAGTTCATAGCTCCTACGAGCAGTACTTC.

This clone has at least ten counts. The gene calls are TRBV27 and TRBJ1-4; 7 bases are a match to TRBD1. Germline V gene data show CDR1 as MNHEY and CDR2 as SMNVEV (reference sequence). The length of the CDR3 is 12 residues. Germline trimming cut 3 bases from V and 10 bases from J; bases unmatched to any gene: 2. This CDR3 is CASSFRGGKLFF. The CDR3 DNA reads as TGTGCCAGCAGTTTCAGGGGGGGAAAACTGTTTTTT.

The rearrangement uses TRBV29-1 and TRBJ2-7; no reliable D call. Germline CDR1 SQVTM, CDR2 ANQGSEA. This CDR3 is built from 12 residues. Deletions cut 7 bases from V and 0 bases from J, with 10 bases between. CDR3 region: CSGRVSSYEQYF. CDR3 DNA: TGCAGCGGAAGGGTTAGCTCCTACGAGCAGTACTTC.